This entry is about one T cell receptor (beta chain). CDR3 size: 15 residues. Germline V CDR1 and CDR2: SSHAT, FNYEAQ (reference sequence). Trimming removed 5 bases from V and 3 bases from J; junction bases left unmatched: 6. In the authors' workflow: Amplification with reference gene primers provided the estimates of nucleated cell counts. Sequencing was performed with immunoSEQ multiplex PCR; in TCRdb, only in-frame clones are kept and a portion is missing. V and J calls and clone size come straight from that table; D and trimming were deduced from the DNA. The sample has around 41,000 clones, roughly nine tenths seen once; the top ten hold around 5%. The entry originates in a study of blood T cell repertoires in COVID-19. Study context: COVID-19 samples collected from the United States, Italy and Spain covered acute and convalescent phases. The cDNA or gDNA used as material had been derived from T cells, B-cell-depleted T cells, or PBMCs.

This receptor was taken from a human donor in a cohort sampled during active COVID-19. Material: peripheral blood. The V call is TRBV7-7, the J call TRBJ2-1, with TRBD1 matching 8 bases. The CDR3 region has the DNA TGTGCCAGCAGCCCGGGACAGGCCATCTACAATGAGCAGTTCTTC. Encoded protein: CASSPGQAIYNEQFF.